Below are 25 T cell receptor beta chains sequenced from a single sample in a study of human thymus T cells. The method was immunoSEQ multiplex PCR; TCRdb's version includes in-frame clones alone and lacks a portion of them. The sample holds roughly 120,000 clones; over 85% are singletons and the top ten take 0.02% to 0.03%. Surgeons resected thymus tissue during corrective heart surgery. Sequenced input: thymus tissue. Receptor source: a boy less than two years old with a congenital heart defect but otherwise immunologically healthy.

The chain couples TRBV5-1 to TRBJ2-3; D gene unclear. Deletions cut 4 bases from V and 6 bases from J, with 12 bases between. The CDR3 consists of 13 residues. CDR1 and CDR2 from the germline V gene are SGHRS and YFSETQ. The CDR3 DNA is TGCGCCAGCAGCATGTGGATTTCGGATACGCAGTATTTT. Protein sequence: CASSMWISDTQYF.

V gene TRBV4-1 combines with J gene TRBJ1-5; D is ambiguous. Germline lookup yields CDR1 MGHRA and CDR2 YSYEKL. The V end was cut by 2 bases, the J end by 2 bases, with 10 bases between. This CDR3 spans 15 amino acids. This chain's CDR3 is CASSQQAYGNQPQHF. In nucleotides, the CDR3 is TGCGCCAGCAGCCAACAGGCCTACGGCAATCAGCCCCAGCATTTT.

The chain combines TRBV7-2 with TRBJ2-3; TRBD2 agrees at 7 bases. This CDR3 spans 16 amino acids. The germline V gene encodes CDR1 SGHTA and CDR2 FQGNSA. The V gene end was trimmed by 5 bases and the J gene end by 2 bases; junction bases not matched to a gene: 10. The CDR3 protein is CASSPPGTTYTDTQYF. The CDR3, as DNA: TGTGCCAGCAGCCCACCCGGGACTACTTACACAGATACGCAGTATTTT.

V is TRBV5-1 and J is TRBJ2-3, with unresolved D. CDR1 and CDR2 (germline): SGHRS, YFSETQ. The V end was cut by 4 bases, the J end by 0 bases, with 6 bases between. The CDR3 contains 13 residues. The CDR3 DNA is TGCGCCAGCAGCGGGCAGAGCACAGATACGCAGTATTTT. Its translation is CASSGQSTDTQYF. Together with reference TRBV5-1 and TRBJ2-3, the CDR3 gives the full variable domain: KAGVTQTPRYLIKTRGQQVTLSCSPISGHRSVSWYQQTPGQGLQFLFEYFSETQRNKGNFPGRFSGRQFSNSRSEMNVSTLELGDSALYLCASSGQSTDTQYFGPGTRLTVL.

CDR3 DNA sequence: TGTGCCAGCAGTTCGGGCGTCGGCTATGGCTACACCTTC. This encodes CASSSGVGYGYTF. The V call is TRBV27, the J call TRBJ1-2; D call uncertain. The V end was cut by 4 bases, the J end by 4 bases, with 10 bases between. This CDR3 is built from 13 residues. Germline assignment: CDR1 MNHEY and CDR2 SMNVEV (reference sequence).

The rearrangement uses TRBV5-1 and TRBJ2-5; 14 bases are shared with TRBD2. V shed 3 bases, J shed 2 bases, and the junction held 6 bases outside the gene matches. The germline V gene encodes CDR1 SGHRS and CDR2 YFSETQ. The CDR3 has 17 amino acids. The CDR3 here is CASSYGLAGGFQETQYF. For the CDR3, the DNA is TGCGCCAGCAGCTATGGACTAGCGGGGGGTTTTCAAGAGACCCAGTACTTC.

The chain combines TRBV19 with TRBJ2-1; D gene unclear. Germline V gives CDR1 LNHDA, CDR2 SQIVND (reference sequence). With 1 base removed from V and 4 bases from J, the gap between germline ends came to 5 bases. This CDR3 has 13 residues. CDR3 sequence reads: CASSIVGYNEQFF. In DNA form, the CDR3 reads TGTGCCAGTAGTATAGTGGGTTACAATGAGCAGTTCTTC.

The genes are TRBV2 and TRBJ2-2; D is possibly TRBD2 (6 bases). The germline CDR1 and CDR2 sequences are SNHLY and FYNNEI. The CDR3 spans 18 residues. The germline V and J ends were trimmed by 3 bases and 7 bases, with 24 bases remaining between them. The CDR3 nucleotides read TGTGCCAGCAGTGATAGTTTGGGACTCGGGCCTGTAAGCGGGGAGCTGTTTTTT. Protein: CASSDSLGLGPVSGELFF.

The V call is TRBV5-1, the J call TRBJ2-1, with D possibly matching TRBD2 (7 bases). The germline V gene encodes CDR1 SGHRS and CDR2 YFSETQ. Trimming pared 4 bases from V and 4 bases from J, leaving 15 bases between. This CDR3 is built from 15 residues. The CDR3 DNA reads TGCGCCAGCAGCCCAGAGGGGGGGGATTACAATGAGCAGTTCTTC. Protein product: CASSPEGGDYNEQFF.

The CDR3 DNA sequence: TGTGCCAGCGGCGCAGGGTTCTCTCAGCCCCAGCATTTT. Protein sequence: CASGAGFSQPQHF. The rearrangement links TRBV5-8 to TRBJ1-5; a weak D match, TRBD1 (5 bases). V was trimmed by 7 bases and J by 6 bases, leaving 14 bases between them. Per the germline V gene, CDR1 is SGHTS and CDR2 is YDEGEE. This CDR3 is 13 amino acids long.

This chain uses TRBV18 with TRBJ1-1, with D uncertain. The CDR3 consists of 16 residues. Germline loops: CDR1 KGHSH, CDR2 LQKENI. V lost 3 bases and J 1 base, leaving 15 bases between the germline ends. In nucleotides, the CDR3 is TGTGCCAGCTCACCCCCCTCTTTAGCAGCGAACACTGAAGCTTTCTTT. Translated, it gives CASSPPSLAANTEAFF.

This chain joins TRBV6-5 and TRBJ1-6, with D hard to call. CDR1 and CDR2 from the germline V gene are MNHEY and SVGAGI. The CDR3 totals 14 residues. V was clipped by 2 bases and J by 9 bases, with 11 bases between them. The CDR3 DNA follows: TGTGCCAGCAGTTACAGTAGACGGTGTTCACCCCTCCACTTT. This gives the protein CASSYSRRCSPLHF.

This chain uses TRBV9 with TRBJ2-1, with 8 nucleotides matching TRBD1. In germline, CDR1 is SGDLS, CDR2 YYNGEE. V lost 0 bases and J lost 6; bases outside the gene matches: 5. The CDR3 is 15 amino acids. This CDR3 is CASSVGRTGSNEQFF. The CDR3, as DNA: TGTGCCAGCAGCGTAGGGAGGACAGGGTCCAATGAGCAGTTCTTC.

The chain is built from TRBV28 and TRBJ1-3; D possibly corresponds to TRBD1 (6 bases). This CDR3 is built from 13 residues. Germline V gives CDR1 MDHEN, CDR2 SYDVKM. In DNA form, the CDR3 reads TGTGGACCTAATCGGACAGCTGGAAACACCATATATTTT. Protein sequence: CGPNRTAGNTIYF.

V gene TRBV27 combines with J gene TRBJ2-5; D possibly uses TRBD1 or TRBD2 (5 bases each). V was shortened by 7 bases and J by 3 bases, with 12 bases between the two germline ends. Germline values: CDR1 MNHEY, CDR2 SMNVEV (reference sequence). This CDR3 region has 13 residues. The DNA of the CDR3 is TGTGCCAGCAAATTCGGGGCCGAAGAGACCCAGTACTTC. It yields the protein CASKFGAEETQYF.

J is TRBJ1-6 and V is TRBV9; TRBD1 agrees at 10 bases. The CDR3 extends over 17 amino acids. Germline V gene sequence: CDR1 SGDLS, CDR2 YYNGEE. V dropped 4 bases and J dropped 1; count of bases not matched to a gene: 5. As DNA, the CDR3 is TGTGCCAGCAGCCCCTGGACAGGGGGATCCTATAATTCACCCCTCCACTTT. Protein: CASSPWTGGSYNSPLHF.

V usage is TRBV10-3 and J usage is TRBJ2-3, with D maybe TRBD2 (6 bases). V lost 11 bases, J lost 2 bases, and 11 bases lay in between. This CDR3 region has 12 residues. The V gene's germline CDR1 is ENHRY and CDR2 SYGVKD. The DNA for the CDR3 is TGTGCCGCCCGGGACTTCACAGATACGCAGTATTTT. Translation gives CAARDFTDTQYF.

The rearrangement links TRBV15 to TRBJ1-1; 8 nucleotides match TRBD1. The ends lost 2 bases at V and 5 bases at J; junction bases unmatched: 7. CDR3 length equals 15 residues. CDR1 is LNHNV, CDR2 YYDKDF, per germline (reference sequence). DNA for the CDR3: TGTGCCACCAGCAGACAACAGGGGGGGATAACTGAAGCTTTCTTT. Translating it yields CATSRQQGGITEAFF.

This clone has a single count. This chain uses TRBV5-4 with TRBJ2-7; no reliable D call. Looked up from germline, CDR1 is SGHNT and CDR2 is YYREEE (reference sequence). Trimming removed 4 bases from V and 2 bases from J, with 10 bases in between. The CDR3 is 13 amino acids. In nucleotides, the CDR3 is TGTGCCAGCAGCCCCGCGATTCCCTACGAGCAGTACTTC. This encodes CASSPAIPYEQYF.

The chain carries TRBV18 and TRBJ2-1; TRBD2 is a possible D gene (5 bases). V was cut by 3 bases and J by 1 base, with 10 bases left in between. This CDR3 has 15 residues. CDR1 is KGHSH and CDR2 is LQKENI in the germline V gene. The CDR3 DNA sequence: TGTGCCAGCTCACCGGCGGGCCCTTCCTACAATGAGCAGTTCTTC. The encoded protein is CASSPAGPSYNEQFF.

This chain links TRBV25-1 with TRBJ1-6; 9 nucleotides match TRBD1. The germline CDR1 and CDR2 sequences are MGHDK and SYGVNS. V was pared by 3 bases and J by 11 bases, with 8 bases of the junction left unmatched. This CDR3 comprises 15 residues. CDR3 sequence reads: CASSDLGTGIPPLHF. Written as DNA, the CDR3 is TGTGCCAGCAGTGACCTGGGGACAGGGATCCCACCCCTCCACTTT.

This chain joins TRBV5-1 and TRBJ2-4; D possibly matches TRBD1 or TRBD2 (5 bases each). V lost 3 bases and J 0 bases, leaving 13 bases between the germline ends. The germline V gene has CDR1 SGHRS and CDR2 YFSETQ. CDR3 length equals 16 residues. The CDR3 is CASSSGTPLAKNIQYF. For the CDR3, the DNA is TGCGCCAGCAGCTCCGGGACCCCCCTAGCCAAAAACATTCAGTACTTC. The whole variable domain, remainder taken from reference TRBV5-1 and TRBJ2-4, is KAGVTQTPRYLIKTRGQQVTLSCSPISGHRSVSWYQQTPGQGLQFLFEYFSETQRNKGNFPGRFSGRQFSNSRSEMNVSTLELGDSALYLCASSSGTPLAKNIQYFGAGTRLSVL.

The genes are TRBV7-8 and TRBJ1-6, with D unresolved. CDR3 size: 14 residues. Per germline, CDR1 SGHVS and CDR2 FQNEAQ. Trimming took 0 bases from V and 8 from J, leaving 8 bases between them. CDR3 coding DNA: TGTGCCAGCAGCTTAGCGGCAGGTCATTCACCCCTCCACTTT. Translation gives CASSLAAGHSPLHF.

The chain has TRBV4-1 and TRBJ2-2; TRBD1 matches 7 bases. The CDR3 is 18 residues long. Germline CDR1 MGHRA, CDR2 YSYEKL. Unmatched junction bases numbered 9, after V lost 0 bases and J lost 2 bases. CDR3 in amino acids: CASSQDRRDRDNTGELFF. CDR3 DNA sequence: TGCGCCAGCAGCCAAGATAGAAGGGACAGAGATAACACCGGGGAGCTGTTTTTT.

This CDR3 reads CASASGAGVQFYGYTF. CDR3 DNA sequence: TGTGCCAGCGCTTCGGGGGCGGGGGTGCAGTTCTATGGCTACACCTTC. This chain links TRBV28 with TRBJ1-2, with D possibly matching TRBD1 (6 bases). V shed 8 bases and J shed 4 bases, with 23 bases lying between them. The germline CDR1 and CDR2 sequences are MDHEN and SYDVKM. This CDR3 comprises 16 residues.